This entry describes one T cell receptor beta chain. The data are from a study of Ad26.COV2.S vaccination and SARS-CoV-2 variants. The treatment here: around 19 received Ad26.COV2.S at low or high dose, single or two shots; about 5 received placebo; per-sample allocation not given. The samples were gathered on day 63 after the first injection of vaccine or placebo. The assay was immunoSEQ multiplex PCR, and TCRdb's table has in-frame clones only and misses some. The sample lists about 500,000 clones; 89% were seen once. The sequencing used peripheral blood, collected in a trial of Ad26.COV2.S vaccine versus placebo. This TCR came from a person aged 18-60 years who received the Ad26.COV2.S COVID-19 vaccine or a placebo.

CDR3 loop: CASDSGGQPQHF. CDR3 in DNA: TGCGCCAGCGATTCAGGGGGCCAGCCCCAGCATTTT. The chain uses TRBV5-1 and TRBJ1-5; 8 positions match TRBD1. The CDR3 is 12 amino acids. Germline V gives CDR1 SGHRS, CDR2 YFSETQ. The trim removed 7 bases at V and 7 bases at J, leaving 4 bases unmatched. The complete variable domain, with remaining parts taken from reference TRBV5-1 and TRBJ1-5, reads KAGVTQTPRYLIKTRGQQVTLSCSPISGHRSVSWYQQTPGQGLQFLFEYFSETQRNKGNFPGRFSGRQFSNSRSEMNVSTLELGDSALYLCASDSGGQPQHFGDGTRLSIL.